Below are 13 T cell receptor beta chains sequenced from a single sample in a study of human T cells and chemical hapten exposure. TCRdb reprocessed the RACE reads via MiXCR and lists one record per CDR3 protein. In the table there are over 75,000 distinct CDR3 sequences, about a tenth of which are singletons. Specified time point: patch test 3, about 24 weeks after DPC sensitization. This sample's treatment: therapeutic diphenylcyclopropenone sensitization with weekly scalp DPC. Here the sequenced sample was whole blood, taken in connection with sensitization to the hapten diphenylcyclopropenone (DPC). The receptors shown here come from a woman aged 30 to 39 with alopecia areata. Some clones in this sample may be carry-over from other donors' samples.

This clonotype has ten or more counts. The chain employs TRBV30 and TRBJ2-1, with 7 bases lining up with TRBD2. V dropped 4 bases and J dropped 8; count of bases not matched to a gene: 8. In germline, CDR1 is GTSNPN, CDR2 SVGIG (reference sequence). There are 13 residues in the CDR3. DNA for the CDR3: TGTGCCTGGAATGTGGGAGGGCCGTATGAGCAGTTCTTC. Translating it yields CAWNVGGPYEQFF.

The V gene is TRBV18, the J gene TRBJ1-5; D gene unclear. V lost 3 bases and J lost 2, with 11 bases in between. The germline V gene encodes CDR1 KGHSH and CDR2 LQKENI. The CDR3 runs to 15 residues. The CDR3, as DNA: TGTGCCAGCTCACCGGGCCAGGAAGGCAATCAGCCCCAGCATTTT. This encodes CASSPGQEGNQPQHF.

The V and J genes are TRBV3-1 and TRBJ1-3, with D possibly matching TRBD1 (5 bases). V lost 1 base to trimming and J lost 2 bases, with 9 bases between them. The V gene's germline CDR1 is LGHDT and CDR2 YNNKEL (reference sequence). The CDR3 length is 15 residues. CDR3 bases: TGTGCCAGCAGCCAAGGGGCAGGGACTGGAAACACCATATATTTT. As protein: CASSQGAGTGNTIYF.

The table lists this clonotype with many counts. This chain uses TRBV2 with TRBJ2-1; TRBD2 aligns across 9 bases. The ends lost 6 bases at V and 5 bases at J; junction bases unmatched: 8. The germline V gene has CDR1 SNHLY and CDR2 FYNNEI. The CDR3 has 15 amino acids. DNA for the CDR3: TGTGCCAGCAGGGAAAGCGGGGGGAGTCACAATGAGCAGTTCTTC. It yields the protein CASRESGGSHNEQFF.

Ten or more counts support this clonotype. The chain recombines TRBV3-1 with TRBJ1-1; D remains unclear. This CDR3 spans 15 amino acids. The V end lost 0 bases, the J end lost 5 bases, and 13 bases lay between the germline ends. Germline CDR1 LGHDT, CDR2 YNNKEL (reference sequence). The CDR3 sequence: CASSQEVGEGTEAFF. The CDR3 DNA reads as TGTGCCAGCAGCCAAGAGGTCGGCGAAGGAACTGAAGCTTTCTTT.

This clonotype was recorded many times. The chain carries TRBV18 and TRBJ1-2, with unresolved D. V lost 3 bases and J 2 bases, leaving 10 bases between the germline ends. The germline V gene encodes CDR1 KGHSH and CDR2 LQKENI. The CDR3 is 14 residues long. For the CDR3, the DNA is TGTGCCAGCTCACCCTGGACTGGAAACTATGGCTACACCTTC. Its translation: CASSPWTGNYGYTF.

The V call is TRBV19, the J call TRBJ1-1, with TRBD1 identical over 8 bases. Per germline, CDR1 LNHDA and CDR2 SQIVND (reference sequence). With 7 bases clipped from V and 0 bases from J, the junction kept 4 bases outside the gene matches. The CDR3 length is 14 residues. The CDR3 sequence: CASNRQGMNTEAFF. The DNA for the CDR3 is TGTGCCAGTAACCGACAGGGGATGAACACTGAAGCTTTCTTT.

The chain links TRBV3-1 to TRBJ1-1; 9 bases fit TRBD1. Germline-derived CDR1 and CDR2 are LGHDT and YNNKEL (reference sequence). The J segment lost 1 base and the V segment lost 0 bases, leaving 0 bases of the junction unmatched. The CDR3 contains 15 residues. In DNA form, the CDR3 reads TGTGCCAGCAGCCAAGAGACAGGGGGGAACACTGAAGCTTTCTTT. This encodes CASSQETGGNTEAFF.

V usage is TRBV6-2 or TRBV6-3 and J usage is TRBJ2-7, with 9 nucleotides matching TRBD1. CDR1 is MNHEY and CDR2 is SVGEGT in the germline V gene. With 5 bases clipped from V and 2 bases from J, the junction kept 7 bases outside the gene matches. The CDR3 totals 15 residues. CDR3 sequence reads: CASSAPGQGTYEQYF. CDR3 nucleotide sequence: TGTGCCAGCAGTGCCCCGGGACAGGGCACCTACGAGCAGTACTTC.

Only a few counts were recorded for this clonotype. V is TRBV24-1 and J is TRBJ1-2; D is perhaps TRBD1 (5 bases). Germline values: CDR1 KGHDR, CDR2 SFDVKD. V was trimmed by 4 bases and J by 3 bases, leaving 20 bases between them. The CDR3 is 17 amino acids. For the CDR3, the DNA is TGTGCCACCAGTGACCACCAAGGAGGGGCAGTCGACTATGGCTACACCTTC. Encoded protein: CATSDHQGGAVDYGYTF.

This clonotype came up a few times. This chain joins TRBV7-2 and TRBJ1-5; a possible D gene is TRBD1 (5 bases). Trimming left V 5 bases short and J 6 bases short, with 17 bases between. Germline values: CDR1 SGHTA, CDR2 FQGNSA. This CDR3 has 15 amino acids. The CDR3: CASSPWGGDSQPQHF. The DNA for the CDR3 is TGTGCCAGCAGCCCCTGGGGGGGGGATAGTCAGCCCCAGCATTTT.

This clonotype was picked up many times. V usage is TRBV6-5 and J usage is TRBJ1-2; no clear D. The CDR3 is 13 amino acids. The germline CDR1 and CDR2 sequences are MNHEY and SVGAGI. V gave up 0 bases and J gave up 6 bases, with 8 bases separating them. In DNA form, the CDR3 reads TGTGCCAGCAGTTACTCTGAGGTGCATGGCTACACCTTC. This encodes CASSYSEVHGYTF.

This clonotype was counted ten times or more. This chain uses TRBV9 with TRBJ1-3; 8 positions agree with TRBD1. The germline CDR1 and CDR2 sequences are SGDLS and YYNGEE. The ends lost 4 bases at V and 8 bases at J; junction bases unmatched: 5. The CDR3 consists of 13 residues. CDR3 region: CASSPGQGDTIYF. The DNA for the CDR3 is TGTGCCAGCAGCCCAGGACAGGGCGACACCATATATTTT.